The rows below give T cell receptor beta chains drawn from one sample of a study of shared clonotypes between healthy human individuals. TCRdb's table, derived via immunoSEQ multiplex PCR, lists solely in-frame clones and lacks some. The sample lists about 2,200,000 clones; 90% to 95% were seen once. Sequenced input: naive CD8+ T cells from PBMCs. All receptors derive from a man younger than 30 in good health. Some clones in this sample may be carry-over from other donors' samples. Each CDR3 is given with its conserved first and last residue. A D gene is named only where the DNA matches it firmly. Not every row has a clone size; where given, it reads once, few, many or a size class.

clone_size | j_call | cdr3_length | v_call | d_call | cdr3_aa | cdr3_nt
NA | TRBJ2-7 | 16 | TRBV4-1 | TRBD2 | CASSQIILGGGVEQYF | TGCGCCAGCAGCCAAATAATACTCGGGGGGGGAGTAGAGCAGTACTTC
NA | TRBJ1-1 | 15 | TRBV19 | NA | CASSTQGFGYTEAFF | TGTGCCAGTAGTACTCAGGGTTTCGGGTACACTGAAGCTTTCTTT
NA | TRBJ1-2 | 15 | TRBV10-3 | TRBD1 | CAISEPGQIYDGYTF | TGTGCCATCAGTGAGCCGGGACAGATCTATGATGGCTACACCTTC
NA | TRBJ2-1 | 12 | TRBV5-4 | NA | CASSSPLHEQFF | TGTGCCAGCAGCTCCCCCCTCCATGAGCAGTTCTTC
NA | TRBJ1-5 | 13 | TRBV28 | NA | CASSEPQGLPQHF | TGTGCCAGCAGTGAACCACAGGGATTGCCCCAGCATTTT
NA | TRBJ2-7 | 13 | TRBV2 | NA | CASSERQSAEQYF | TGTGCCAGCAGTGAACGACAGTCGGCCGAGCAGTACTTC
NA | TRBJ2-7 | 15 | TRBV7-7 | TRBD1 | CASSDPGQGTYEQYF | TGTGCCAGCAGCGACCCGGGACAGGGAACCTACGAGCAGTACTTC
NA | TRBJ2-4 | 12 | TRBV28 | NA | CASSPDSDIQYF | TGTGCCAGCAGTCCCGACAGTGACATTCAGTACTTC
NA | TRBJ1-1 | 16 | TRBV10-3 | TRBD1 | CAISETGVGENTEAFF | TGTGCCATCAGTGAGACAGGGGTTGGGGAGAACACTGAAGCTTTCTTT
NA | TRBJ2-2 | 14 | TRBV27 | NA | CASSLRVPGGELFF | TGTGCCAGCAGTTTAAGGGTCCCGGGCGGGGAGCTGTTTTTT
NA | TRBJ2-1 | 15 | TRBV27 | TRBD1 | CASRRGTGFYNEQFF | TGTGCCAGCAGGAGGGGGACAGGGTTTTACAATGAGCAGTTCTTC
NA | TRBJ2-7 | 12 | TRBV6-6 | NA | CASGITTYEQYF | TGTGCCAGCGGGATTACTACCTACGAGCAGTACTTC
few | TRBJ1-1 | 13 | TRBV19 | NA | CASSNGGNTEAFF | TGTGCCAGTAGTAACGGTGGAAACACTGAAGCTTTCTTT
NA | TRBJ1-1 | 16 | TRBV15 | TRBD1 | CATSRPTGGFDTEAFF | TGTGCCACCAGCAGACCCACAGGGGGGTTCGACACTGAAGCTTTCTTT
few | TRBJ1-1 | 12 | TRBV27 | NA | CASSLPGTEAFF | TGTGCCAGCAGTCTTCCGGGCACTGAAGCTTTCTTT
NA | TRBJ2-7 | 14 | TRBV7-9 | NA | CASSVDSNLYEQYF | TGTGCCAGCAGCGTAGACTCGAACCTCTACGAGCAGTACTTC
NA | TRBJ2-2 | 13 | TRBV28 | NA | CASRTVRTGELFF | TGTGCCAGCAGGACCGTACGCACCGGGGAGCTGTTTTTT
NA | TRBJ1-2 | 14 | TRBV5-6 | TRBD1 | CASSLGGTGQGYTF | TGTGCCAGCAGCTTGGGTGGGACAGGGCAGGGCTACACCTTC
once | TRBJ2-2 | 20 | TRBV28 | TRBD2 | CASSPRLAGGPSVRTGELFF | TGTGCCAGCAGCCCGCGACTAGCGGGAGGCCCCTCGGTGAGGACCGGGGAGCTGTTTTTT
NA | TRBJ2-7 | 15 | TRBV7-8 | NA | CASSLVGGAPGEQYF | TGTGCCAGCAGCTTAGTAGGGGGGGCTCCGGGCGAGCAGTACTTC
NA | TRBJ2-7 | 15 | TRBV27 | NA | CASSSIQGTGYEQYF | TGTGCCAGCAGTTCGATACAGGGAACGGGGTACGAGCAGTACTTC
NA | TRBJ2-5 | 15 | TRBV11-2 | NA | CASSLALSQGETQYF | TGTGCCAGCAGCTTAGCCTTATCCCAGGGCGAGACCCAGTACTTC
once | TRBJ1-2 | 11 | TRBV29-1 | NA | CSVDSVYGYTF | TGCAGCGTGGACTCGGTCTATGGCTACACCTTC
NA | TRBJ2-1 | 14 | TRBV27 | NA | CASSLVLASNEQFF | TGTGCCAGCAGTTTGGTACTAGCTAGCAATGAGCAGTTCTTC
NA | TRBJ2-3 | 12 | TRBV9 | NA | CASSAPGYTQYF | TGTGCCAGCAGCGCCCCCGGGTATACGCAGTATTTT
NA | TRBJ2-7 | 14 | TRBV19 | TRBD2 | CASGIVASGDEQYF | TGTGCCAGTGGGATCGTCGCTAGCGGCGACGAGCAGTACTTC
NA | TRBJ1-4 | 16 | TRBV7-9 | NA | CASSPSFGRGDEKLFF | TGTGCCAGCAGCCCTAGCTTCGGGAGAGGTGATGAAAAACTGTTTTTT
NA | TRBJ1-1 | 14 | TRBV7-9 | NA | CASSLVSGNTEAFF | TGTGCCAGCAGCTTAGTATCAGGGAACACTGAAGCTTTCTTT
NA | TRBJ2-5 | 14 | TRBV12-1 | NA | CASSFEWGRETQYF | TGTGCCAGCAGCTTTGAATGGGGTAGAGAGACCCAGTACTTC
NA | TRBJ2-1 | 15 | TRBV9 | TRBD2 | CASSVLAGEYNEQFF | TGTGCCAGCAGCGTTCTAGCGGGAGAATACAATGAGCAGTTCTTC
NA | TRBJ2-3 | 12 | TRBV11-2 | NA | CASRTGRDTQYF | TGTGCCAGCAGGACCGGACGCGATACGCAGTATTTT
once | TRBJ2-1 | 13 | TRBV4-2 | NA | CASSQVSYNEQFF | TGTGCCAGCAGCCAAGTTTCCTACAATGAGCAGTTCTTC
NA | TRBJ1-5 | 16 | TRBV7-2 | TRBD1 | CASSLTGALDNQPQHF | TGTGCCAGCAGCTTAACAGGGGCATTGGACAATCAGCCCCAGCATTTT
NA | TRBJ1-2 | 15 | TRBV6-6 | NA | CASSYSSSGNLGYTF | TGTGCCAGCAGTTACTCGAGCTCAGGGAATCTTGGCTACACCTTC
NA | TRBJ1-2 | 18 | TRBV9 | TRBD1 | CASSVARTPGTGVFGYTF | TGTGCCAGCAGCGTAGCAAGAACCCCCGGGACAGGGGTTTTTGGCTACACCTTC
NA | TRBJ2-2 | 18 | TRBV7-9 | TRBD2 | CASSFPGTSGRATGELFF | TGTGCCAGCAGCTTTCCCGGGACTAGCGGGAGGGCCACCGGGGAGCTGTTTTTT
once | TRBJ2-7 | 14 | TRBV10-3 | NA | CAISEVRGAYEQYF | TGTGCCATCAGTGAGGTGAGAGGGGCCTACGAGCAGTACTTC
NA | TRBJ2-2 | 15 | TRBV27 | NA | CASSFRADNTGELFF | TGTGCCAGCAGTTTTAGGGCAGACAACACCGGGGAGCTGTTTTTT
NA | TRBJ2-5 | 17 | TRBV12-5 | NA | CASGLIALGGRTETQYF | TGTGCTAGTGGTTTGATCGCGCTTGGCGGGCGGACAGAGACCCAGTACTTC
NA | TRBJ2-1 | 13 | TRBV29-1 | TRBD2 | CSVETGRGREQFF | TGCAGCGTTGAAACGGGGAGGGGCAGAGAGCAGTTCTTC
once | TRBJ2-1 | 14 | TRBV25-1 | TRBD2 | CASSEWGRADQQFF | TGTGCCAGCAGTGAATGGGGGAGGGCAGATCAGCAGTTCTTC
NA | TRBJ2-6 | 18 | TRBV4-3 | NA | CASSQELGASSGANVLTF | TGCGCCAGCAGCCAAGAGTTGGGAGCTAGTTCTGGGGCCAACGTCCTGACTTTC